One and the same sample provided the 18 T cell receptor beta chains below, sequenced in a study of T-cell memory formation after mild COVID-19. TCRdb reprocessed the 5' RACE reads with MiXCR, giving one entry per CDR3 protein. The data show around 370,000 distinct CDR3 sequences, roughly 21% seen once. Sequencing was carried out using PBMCs or a T cell subset sorted from them (not recorded which). The source of these receptors is an adult woman who had mild COVID-19 (a few samples of this study predate the infection). Cell type and time point are not known.

The CDR3 loop reads CASSQAGGGLGTEAFF. CDR3 nucleotide sequence: TGCGCCAGCAGCCAAGCGGGAGGGGGCTTAGGCACTGAAGCTTTCTTT. The chain links TRBV4-3 to TRBJ1-1, with 7 bases that match TRBD1. Looked up from germline, CDR1 is LGHNA and CDR2 is YSLEER. Unmatched junction bases numbered 9, after V lost 1 base and J lost 4 bases. CDR3 length: 16 residues.

This clonotype showed up just a few times. CDR3 coding DNA: TGTGCCAGCAGCTTATCGGCAGGTGACTCCTACGAGCAGTACTTC. As protein: CASSLSAGDSYEQYF. The gene calls are TRBV7-6 and TRBJ2-7; unclear D gene. Germline-derived CDR1 and CDR2 are SGHVS and FNYEAQ. CDR3 length: 15 amino acids. Trimming pared 2 bases from V and 0 bases from J, leaving 11 bases between. Using reference TRBV7-6 and TRBJ2-7 for the parts outside the CDR3, the full variable domain is GAGVSQSPRYKVTKRGQDVALRCDPISGHVSLYWYRQALGQGPEFLTYFNYEAQQDKSGLPNDRFSAERPEGSISTLTIQRTEQRDSAMYRCASSLSAGDSYEQYFGPGTRLTVT.

A few counts support this clonotype. The CDR3 here is CASRTHPQFRTDTQYF. DNA for the CDR3: TGCGCCAGCAGAACCCACCCCCAGTTCCGCACAGATACGCAGTATTTT. The chain links TRBV5-1 to TRBJ2-3; D remains unclear. This CDR3 region has 16 residues. Germline values: CDR1 SGHRS, CDR2 YFSETQ. The V end lost 5 bases, the J end lost 1 base, and 17 bases lay between the germline ends. Based on the CDR3 plus reference TRBV5-1 and TRBJ2-3, the full variable domain is KAGVTQTPRYLIKTRGQQVTLSCSPISGHRSVSWYQQTPGQGLQFLFEYFSETQRNKGNFPGRFSGRQFSNSRSEMNVSTLELGDSALYLCASRTHPQFRTDTQYFGPGTRLTVL.

The chain employs TRBV20-1 and TRBJ2-3, with D possibly being TRBD2 (6 bases). The V end was cut by 6 bases, the J end by 2 bases, with 21 bases between. This CDR3 is built from 16 residues. Per the germline V gene, CDR1 is DFQATT and CDR2 is SNEGSKA (reference sequence). The CDR3 DNA sequence: TGCAGTGCAAAGTCTTGGGTAGCGGTCTCCACAGATACGCAGTATTTT. Residues: CSAKSWVAVSTDTQYF.

This clonotype turned up a few times. V gene TRBV6-2 or TRBV6-3 combines with J gene TRBJ2-5, with 7 bases aligning to TRBD2. The CDR3 loop spans 16 amino acids. Germline CDR1 and CDR2: MNHEY and SVGEGT. The V segment lost 0 bases and the J segment 5 bases; nucleotides outside the gene matches: 9. As DNA, the CDR3 is TGTGCCAGCAGTTACTCGATAGCTAGCGGCAGGGAGACCCAGTACTTC. It encodes CASSYSIASGRETQYF.

This clonotype was recorded a few times. CDR3 sequence reads: CASARDSTNEKLFF. CDR3 nucleotide sequence: TGCGCCAGCGCACGCGACTCCACTAATGAAAAACTGTTTTTT. The chain couples TRBV5-1 to TRBJ1-4; D call uncertain. This CDR3 has 14 amino acids. CDR1 SGHRS and CDR2 YFSETQ come from the germline V gene. The V gene lost 7 bases and the J gene lost 2 bases, with 12 bases spanning the gap. Full variable domain (outside the CDR3, taken from reference TRBV5-1 and TRBJ1-4): KAGVTQTPRYLIKTRGQQVTLSCSPISGHRSVSWYQQTPGQGLQFLFEYFSETQRNKGNFPGRFSGRQFSNSRSEMNVSTLELGDSALYLCASARDSTNEKLFFGSGTQLSVL.

The table lists this clonotype with a few counts. The rearrangement links TRBV25-1 to TRBJ2-7, with 7 positions matching TRBD2. The CDR3 spans 12 residues. Germline V gene data show CDR1 as MGHDK and CDR2 as SYGVNS. V trimming: 7 bases; J trimming: 7 bases; junction bases outside the gene matches: 7. DNA of the CDR3: TGTGCCAGCACTCTAGCGGCGGGGGAGCAGTACTTC. Amino acids: CASTLAAGEQYF.

The chain links TRBV6-1 to TRBJ1-2; D uncertain. Deletions cut 1 base from V and 1 base from J, with 7 bases between. Germline values: CDR1 MNHNS, CDR2 SASEGT. The CDR3 length is 14 residues. The CDR3 DNA sequence: TGTGCCAGCAGTGAAGTTGACTTTAACTATGGCTACACCTTC. This gives the protein CASSEVDFNYGYTF.

This clonotype was detected only a few times. The V gene is TRBV20-1, the J gene TRBJ2-1, with D hard to call. V dropped 6 bases and J dropped 5 bases, with 11 bases sitting between them. The V gene's germline CDR1 is DFQATT and CDR2 SNEGSKA (reference sequence). This CDR3 is 12 amino acids long. The CDR3 sequence: CSATGTHNEQFF. DNA for the CDR3: TGCAGTGCGACTGGAACTCACAATGAGCAGTTCTTC.

V gene TRBV2 combines with J gene TRBJ1-3; D is uncertain. CDR3 length equals 13 residues. Per the germline V gene, CDR1 is SNHLY and CDR2 is FYNNEI. Trimming left V 6 bases short and J 2 bases short, with 8 bases between. The CDR3: CASRDPTGNTIYF. In nucleotides, the CDR3 is TGTGCCAGCAGGGACCCGACTGGAAACACCATATATTTT. Full variable domain (remainder filled in from reference TRBV2 and TRBJ1-3): EPEVTQTPSHQVTQMGQEVILRCVPISNHLYFYWYRQILGQKVEFLVSFYNNEISEKSEIFDDQFSVERPDGSNFTLKIRSTKLEDSAMYFCASRDPTGNTIYFGEGSWLTVV.

In its sample, this clonotype was seen a few times. This CDR3 is CSVSQGPYEQYF. For the CDR3, the DNA is TGCAGCGTCTCACAGGGACCCTACGAGCAGTACTTC. The chain employs TRBV29-1 and TRBJ2-7; tentative D call: TRBD1 (6 bases). Germline CDR1 is SQVTM and CDR2 is ANQGSEA. Trimming stripped 6 bases from V and 2 bases from J, with 11 bases between. The CDR3 sequence is 12 residues long.

This clonotype came up a few times. The V call is TRBV14, the J call TRBJ2-7; tentative D call: TRBD2 (6 bases). The ends were cut back, 4 bases at V and 5 bases at J, with 15 bases in the middle. Germline V lookup: CDR1 SGHDN, CDR2 FVKESK. CDR3 length: 14 residues. The CDR3 region is CASSPDRGGDEQYF. CDR3 nucleotide sequence: TGTGCCAGCAGCCCAGACCGGGGAGGAGACGAGCAGTACTTC.

The chain couples TRBV9 to TRBJ2-3; D gene unclear. V lost 0 bases and J lost 3, with 11 bases in between. This CDR3 is 15 amino acids long. Germline loops: CDR1 SGDLS, CDR2 YYNGEE. As DNA, the CDR3 is TGTGCCAGCAGCGTAGCGGGTCGTACGACAGATACGCAGTATTTT. This codes for CASSVAGRTTDTQYF.

In this sample, this clonotype turned up a few times. The chain couples TRBV12-5 to TRBJ1-5; D ambiguous. V dropped 0 bases and J dropped 2 bases, with 11 bases sitting between them. Germline V gene sequence: CDR1 LGHNT, CDR2 FRNRAP. There are 16 residues in the CDR3. The CDR3 DNA reads as TGTGCTAGTGGTTTGGTCGGAAGGGTTGGCAATCAGCCCCAGCATTTT. As protein: CASGLVGRVGNQPQHF. The complete variable domain, with remaining parts taken from reference TRBV12-5 and TRBJ1-5, reads DARVTQTPRHKVTEMGQEVTMRCQPILGHNTVFWYRQTMMQGLELLAYFRNRAPLDDSGMPKDRFSAEMPDATLATLKIQPSEPRDSAVYFCASGLVGRVGNQPQHFGDGTRLSIL.

This clonotype occurred a few times. This chain joins TRBV5-1 and TRBJ2-7; 9 bases agree with TRBD1. V shed 4 bases and J 2 bases; nucleotides not matched to a gene: 4. The CDR3 is made up of 14 amino acids. Per the germline V gene, CDR1 is SGHRS and CDR2 is YFSETQ. CDR3 DNA sequence: TGCGCCAGCAGCGGTGGACAGGGGACCTACGAGCAGTACTTC. Its protein product is CASSGGQGTYEQYF.

The chain employs TRBV9 and TRBJ2-7; TRBD2 might be the D (6 bases). V was clipped by 4 bases and J by 0 bases, with 11 bases between them. The CDR3 has 14 amino acids. The germline V gene has CDR1 SGDLS and CDR2 YYNGEE. DNA of the CDR3: TGTGCCAGCAGCCGGGACTTAGGCTCCTACGAGCAGTACTTC. This codes for CASSRDLGSYEQYF.

V gene TRBV9 combines with J gene TRBJ2-2, with TRBD2 as a possible D gene (6 bases). The CDR3 has 17 residues. The V and J ends lost 0 bases and 6 bases respectively, with 18 bases between them. Germline CDR1 SGDLS, CDR2 YYNGEE. CDR3: CASSVVDGSGKAGELFF. The CDR3 bases are TGTGCCAGCAGCGTAGTAGACGGGAGCGGTAAGGCCGGGGAGCTGTTTTTT.

This rearrangement joins TRBV4-2 to TRBJ2-3; perhaps D is TRBD1 or TRBD2 (5 bases each). V lost 1 base and J lost 2, with 10 bases in between. This CDR3 contains 15 residues. Per germline, CDR1 LGHNA and CDR2 YNFKEQ. The CDR3 protein is CASSQGEGSTDTQYF. CDR3 nucleotides: TGTGCCAGCAGCCAAGGCGAGGGGTCCACAGATACGCAGTATTTT.